This T cell receptor (beta chain) was identified during a study of tumor-infiltrating lymphocytes in primary liver carcinoma. Germline trimming cut 0 bases from V and 6 bases from J; bases unmatched to any gene: 2. The CDR3 covers 15 residues. Germline V gene lookup returns CDR1 SGHAT and CDR2 FQNNGV. TCR beta cDNA was prepared out of 500 ng total RNA by means of a constant-region primer. Libraries of TCR beta came from three nested multiplex PCR rounds with slightly modified ARM-PCR. Researchers ran the first two PCR rounds for 10 cycles each with TRBV1-TRBV30 forward primers and a C-beta reverse primer. A single record per CDR3 protein comes from TCRdb applying MiXCR to the multiplex PCR reads. The sample has over 95,000 distinct CDR3 sequences; over 55% are singletons. Study-wide results and caveats: Among top clones, only about 7-24% appeared in all five tumor regions. It was tumor-adjacent and tumor-blood pairs that overlapped less than tumor region pairs did.

The approximately 17-32 mg bulk tissue piece was not sorted before simultaneous RNA and DNA extraction. This clonotype was observed a handful of times. Its antigen remains unidentified. The sequence was collected from a woman aged 55-69 years with primary liver carcinoma and hepatitis B virus infection. Sequenced: liver tumor tissue from sampling region 5. The subset is: tumor region T5, tumor centre. This sequence joins TRBV11-2 and TRBJ2-1; TRBD2 matches 10 bases. This CDR3 is CASSLESSGGNEQFF. The CDR3 bases are TGTGCCAGCAGCTTAGAGTCTAGCGGGGGCAATGAGCAGTTCTTC.